Listed here are 23 T cell receptor beta chains from one sample, sequenced in a study of vaccination and CD4 T cells after COVID-19. Sequencing of the DNA from cultured CD4+ T cells was carried out with the Oncomine TCR Beta short-read assay. TCRdb used MiXCR to reprocess the PCR reads, holding one entry per CDR3 protein. The data contain under 9,500 distinct CDR3 sequences, more than 45% of them singletons. Which antigens these TCRs recognize remains unknown. Indicated treatment: approximately 9-day PBMC culture with coronavirus spike peptide pools or control peptides (ViraFEST assay). The sample comprised CD4+ T cells from blood, cultured in vitro. The receptor set was obtained from a human donor who had recovered from COVID-19.

The table lists this clonotype with a few counts. J is TRBJ2-5 and V is TRBV20-1; D is perhaps TRBD1 (6 bases). V was pared by 6 bases and J by 1 base, with 15 bases between. Germline V CDR1 and CDR2: DFQATT, SNEGSKA (reference sequence). The CDR3 has 14 amino acids. This chain's CDR3 is CSAERGGVQETQYF. CDR3 coding DNA: TGCAGTGCCGAGCGTGGGGGCGTCCAAGAGACCCAGTACTTC.

The chain combines TRBV4-3 with TRBJ1-5; possible D gene TRBD1, 5 bases. This CDR3 region has 18 residues. Germline CDR1 LGHNA, CDR2 YSLEER. V was pared by 0 bases and J by 1 base, with 16 bases between. CDR3 DNA sequence: TGCGCCAGCAGCCAAGATTGGGGCGCGACGGTCAGCAATCAGCCCCAGCATTTT. Encoded protein: CASSQDWGATVSNQPQHF.

In its sample, this clonotype was seen a few times. This chain joins TRBV6-1 and TRBJ1-2; perhaps TRBD1 as D (6 bases). V was trimmed by 0 bases and J by 8 bases, leaving 16 bases between them. Per the germline V gene, CDR1 is MNHNS and CDR2 is SASEGT. The CDR3 sequence is 15 residues long. The CDR3 spells CASSEALGGGSGYTF. CDR3 DNA: TGTGCCAGCAGTGAAGCCTTGGGGGGGGGCTCCGGCTACACCTTC.

This rearrangement joins TRBV7-2 to TRBJ2-1, with a possible D match to TRBD2 (6 bases). Germline assignment: CDR1 SGHTA and CDR2 FQGNSA. This CDR3 region has 16 residues. V dropped 5 bases and J dropped 8 bases, with 22 bases sitting between them. The CDR3 DNA reads as TGTGCCAGCAGCAATACTAGCTGGGCGCCTCTGGATGAGCAGTTCTTC. It specifies CASSNTSWAPLDEQFF.

A note on this clonotype: A read error may produce the germline difference seen at one junction end. The chain links TRBV28 to TRBJ2-7; D ambiguous. The CDR3 runs to 13 residues. Germline V gives CDR1 MDHEN, CDR2 SYDVKM. The DNA of the CDR3 is TGTGCCAGCATTCAGACCCACTCCTACAAGCAGTACTTC. This translates into CASIQTHSYKQYF.

The chain employs TRBV11-3 and TRBJ2-1, with 12 nucleotides matching TRBD2. Germline-derived CDR1 and CDR2 are SGHNT and YENEEA. This CDR3 has 16 amino acids. The trim removed 0 bases at V and 12 bases at J, leaving 9 bases unmatched. This CDR3 reads CASSLDRASGGVRQFF. CDR3 in DNA: TGTGCCAGCAGCTTAGATCGGGCTAGCGGGGGGGTACGGCAGTTCTTC.

The rearrangement uses TRBV5-4 and TRBJ1-4; a possible D gene is TRBD1 (5 bases). Germline CDR1 reads SGHNT; CDR2 reads YYREEE (reference sequence). This CDR3 has 15 amino acids. V lost 4 bases, J lost 8 bases, and 18 bases lay in between. The CDR3 protein is CASSPGPALREKLFF. The CDR3 nucleotides are TGTGCCAGCAGCCCGGGGCCTGCCCTTCGAGAAAAACTGTTTTTT.

This chain uses TRBV6-1 with TRBJ1-1; 8 positions match TRBD1. Trimming took 3 bases from V and 0 from J; bases not matched to a gene: 12. From germline, CDR1 is MNHNS and CDR2 SASEGT. The CDR3 extends over 18 amino acids. The CDR3 region is CASSERRQGRRMNTEAFF. The CDR3 DNA follows: TGTGCCAGCAGTGAGCGTCGACAGGGGAGGAGAATGAACACTGAAGCTTTCTTT.

This clonotype was observed a handful of times. The chain uses TRBV10-3 and TRBJ1-5; 7 positions match TRBD1. Per germline, CDR1 ENHRY and CDR2 SYGVKD. V lost 4 bases and J lost 1; bases outside the gene matches: 4. This CDR3 comprises 15 residues. CDR3: CAISAGGESNQPQHF. As DNA, the CDR3 is TGTGCCATCAGTGCAGGGGGTGAGAGCAATCAGCCCCAGCATTTT.

This rearrangement joins TRBV20-1 to TRBJ1-4, with 8 bases aligning to TRBD1. Germline trimming cut 1 base from V and 8 bases from J; bases unmatched to any gene: 3. The CDR3 has 13 amino acids. Germline assignment: CDR1 DFQATT and CDR2 SNEGSKA (reference sequence). CDR3 amino acids: CSARADRDEKLFF. As DNA, the CDR3 is TGCAGTGCTAGAGCGGACAGGGACGAAAAACTGTTTTTT.

There are a few counts of this clonotype. The V and J genes are TRBV10-3 and TRBJ2-5; 9 bases align to TRBD2. Looked up from germline, CDR1 is ENHRY and CDR2 is SYGVKD. The CDR3 covers 15 residues. The V and J ends lost 5 bases and 3 bases, in that order; junction bases with no gene match: 7. The CDR3 protein is CAISPGTSWEETQYF. CDR3 DNA: TGTGCCATCAGTCCGGGGACTAGCTGGGAAGAGACCCAGTACTTC.

The chain uses TRBV6-1 and TRBJ2-7; 8 bases map to TRBD1. Germline trimming cut 6 bases from V and 4 bases from J; bases unmatched to any gene: 8. Germline CDR1 MNHNS, CDR2 SASEGT. This CDR3 has 14 amino acids. The CDR3 DNA sequence: TGTGCCAGCAGCATCGGACAGGGCATATACGAGCAGTACTTC. Residues: CASSIGQGIYEQYF.

The chain joins TRBV30 to TRBJ2-3; the D is unclear. Germline-derived CDR1 and CDR2 are GTSNPN and SVGIG (reference sequence). V lost 0 bases and J 5 bases, leaving 12 bases between the germline ends. The CDR3 totals 14 residues. Here the CDR3 DNA reads TGTGCCTGGAGTGTATTCGGGCGGATAGATACGCAGTATTTT. This encodes CAWSVFGRIDTQYF.

The chain has TRBV29-1 and TRBJ1-2, with D tentatively TRBD1 (6 bases). The CDR3 covers 15 residues. Germline values: CDR1 SQVTM, CDR2 ANQGSEA. Trimming removed 7 bases from V and 3 bases from J, with 21 bases in between. In DNA form, the CDR3 reads TGCAGCGCCCGGGGTGTCGGGGGCGCCTACTATGGCTACACCTTC. Its protein product is CSARGVGGAYYGYTF. Variable domain in full (rest from reference TRBV29-1 and TRBJ1-2): SAVISQKPSRDICQRGTSLTIQCQVDSQVTMMFWYRQQPGQSLTLIATANQGSEATYESGFVIDKFPISRPNLTFSTLTVSNMSPEDSSIYLCSARGVGGAYYGYTFGSGTRLTVV.

As DNA, the CDR3 is TGCAGTGCGAGTCCGGTGGACTATGGCTACACCTTC. It yields the protein CSASPVDYGYTF. This chain connects TRBV20-1 to TRBJ1-2; D is ambiguous. Germline CDR1 DFQATT, CDR2 SNEGSKA (reference sequence). This CDR3 contains 12 residues. V shed 6 bases and J shed 3 bases, with 11 bases lying between them.

This clonotype appeared a few times. The chain recombines TRBV20-1 with TRBJ1-1; D remains ambiguous. The V and J ends lost 3 bases and 0 bases respectively, with 8 bases between them. CDR3 length: 13 amino acids. Germline CDR1 and CDR2: DFQATT and SNEGSKA (reference sequence). CDR3 coding DNA: TGCAGTGCTAGGGTGGACTTGAACACTGAAGCTTTCTTT. Protein product: CSARVDLNTEAFF.

V and J are TRBV18 and TRBJ1-1; 7 nucleotides line up with TRBD1. Germline V gene data show CDR1 as KGHSH and CDR2 as LQKENI. The CDR3 is 14 residues long. J was trimmed by 4 bases and V by 6 bases; bases with no gene match: 8. In DNA, the CDR3 is TGTGCCAGCTCCCAGGGGGTTCAAGCCACTGAAGCTTTCTTT. It translates to CASSQGVQATEAFF.

This clonotype was counted only a few times. This chain links TRBV7-2 with TRBJ2-1; no firm D call. The V gene's germline CDR1 is SGHTA and CDR2 FQGNSA. Deletions cut 3 bases from V and 10 bases from J, with 7 bases between. This CDR3 region has 11 residues. The DNA of the CDR3 is TGTGCCAGCAGCTTTTCCAAGGAGCAGTTCTTC. Its translation: CASSFSKEQFF.

Only a few counts were recorded for this clonotype. The chain recombines TRBV6-2 or TRBV6-3 with TRBJ2-2; D not resolved. V was trimmed by 2 bases and J by 4 bases, leaving 14 bases between them. The CDR3 contains 16 residues. Germline loops: CDR1 MNHEY, CDR2 SVGEGT. In DNA form, the CDR3 reads TGTGCCAGCAGTTACAGGCCGGGTGCTGGCACCGGGGAGCTGTTTTTT. Its protein is CASSYRPGAGTGELFF.

The genes are TRBV11-3 and TRBJ2-5, with D perhaps matching TRBD1 or TRBD2 (5 bases each). Trimming shortened V by 1 base and J by 5 bases, and 14 bases separated the two germline ends. The CDR3 sequence is 15 residues long. The V gene's germline CDR1 is SGHNT and CDR2 YENEEA. DNA of the CDR3: TGTGCCAGCAGCTTAGGGGGGACCCCGGGGGAGACCCAGTACTTC. Encoded protein: CASSLGGTPGETQYF.

This chain connects TRBV7-9 to TRBJ2-1; the match to TRBD2 covers 8 bases. The CDR3 contains 15 residues. Germline assignment: CDR1 SEHNR and CDR2 FQNEAQ (reference sequence). V shed 6 bases and J 8 bases; nucleotides not matched to a gene: 12. CDR3 sequence (DNA): TGTGCCAGCAGAACCCCCACCGGGACTAGGGATGAGCAGTTCTTC. It specifies CASRTPTGTRDEQFF. Full variable domain (missing parts from reference TRBV7-9 and TRBJ2-1): DTGVSQNPRHKITKRGQNVTFRCDPISEHNRLYWYRQTLGQGPEFLTYFQNEAQLEKSRLLSDRFSAERPKGSFSTLEIQRTEQGDSAMYLCASRTPTGTRDEQFFGPGTRLTVL.

This rearrangement joins TRBV20-1 to TRBJ1-2; D gene uncertain. CDR3 length: 11 residues. V lost 6 bases and J lost 7, with 12 bases in between. CDR1 and CDR2 (germline): DFQATT, SNEGSKA (reference sequence). CDR3 protein: CSALNVLGYTF. In nucleotides, the CDR3 is TGCAGTGCCCTCAACGTTCTTGGCTACACCTTC.

This clonotype was detected a few times. This chain uses TRBV6-5 with TRBJ2-7, with 7 nucleotides matching TRBD1. The V gene end was trimmed by 2 bases and the J gene end by 2 bases; junction bases not matched to a gene: 0. CDR1 MNHEY and CDR2 SVGAGI come from the germline V gene. The CDR3 covers 13 residues. In DNA form, the CDR3 reads TGTGCCAGCAGTTACCAGGGGGCCTACGAGCAGTACTTC. Amino acid sequence: CASSYQGAYEQYF.